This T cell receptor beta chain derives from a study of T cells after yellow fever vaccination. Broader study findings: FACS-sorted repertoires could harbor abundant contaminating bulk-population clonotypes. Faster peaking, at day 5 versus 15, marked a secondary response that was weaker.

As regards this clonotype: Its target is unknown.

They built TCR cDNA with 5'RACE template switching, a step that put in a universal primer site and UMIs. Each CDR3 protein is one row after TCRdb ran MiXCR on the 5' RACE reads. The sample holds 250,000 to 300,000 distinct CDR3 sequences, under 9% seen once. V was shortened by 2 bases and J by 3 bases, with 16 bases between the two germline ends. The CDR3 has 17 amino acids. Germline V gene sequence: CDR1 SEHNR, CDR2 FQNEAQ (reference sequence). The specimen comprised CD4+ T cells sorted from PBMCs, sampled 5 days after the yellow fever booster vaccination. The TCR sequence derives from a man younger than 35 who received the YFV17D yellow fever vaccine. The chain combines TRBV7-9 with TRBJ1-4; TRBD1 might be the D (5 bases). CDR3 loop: CASSLTLPRGANEKLFF. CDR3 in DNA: TGTGCCAGCAGCTTAACGCTACCGCGGGGGGCTAATGAAAAACTGTTTTTT.